A selection of T cell receptor beta chains follows, all from one sample in a study of T cell responses to AZD1222 COVID-19 vaccine. Data came from immunoSEQ multiplex PCR; TCRdb stores just in-frame clones and leaves some out. This repertoire shows some 40,000 clones, roughly 78% found once; its top ten account for about a fifth. This specimen consisted of peripheral blood, obtained 28 days after the second dose of the MenACWY control vaccine. These receptors came from an adult who received the MenACWY meningococcal vaccine as a control. CDR3s include the opening cysteine and the closing phenylalanine or tryptophan. The order of the fields is J gene, D gene, V gene, clone size, CDR3 DNA, CDR3 protein. A D gene is named only where the DNA matches it firmly. Rows give clone size only sometimes, using once, few, many, or a class for an expanded clone.

j_call: TRBJ2-3; d_call: NA; v_call: TRBV12-3/TRBV12-4; clone_size: NA; cdr3_nt: TGTGCCAGCAGTACGGCTTCAGGGTATACGCAGTATTTT; cdr3_aa: CASSTASGYTQYF
j_call: TRBJ1-3; d_call: TRBD1; v_call: TRBV19; clone_size: NA; cdr3_nt: TGTGCCAGTATGAGGACAGGGCCTCGCCTAAACACCATATATTTT; cdr3_aa: CASMRTGPRLNTIYF
j_call: TRBJ2-1; d_call: NA; v_call: TRBV5-6; clone_size: once; cdr3_nt: TGTGCCAGCAGCTTCCCGGAAGCGATCGGCTACAATGAGCAGTTCTTC; cdr3_aa: CASSFPEAIGYNEQFF
j_call: TRBJ1-3; d_call: TRBD1; v_call: TRBV6-1; clone_size: NA; cdr3_nt: TGTGCCAGCAGTGAGACAGGGCCCACCTCTGGAAACACCATATATTTT; cdr3_aa: CASSETGPTSGNTIYF
j_call: TRBJ2-2; d_call: NA; v_call: TRBV28; clone_size: NA; cdr3_nt: TGTGCCAGCACTTTCCAGGTCGGGGGAGGCGGGGAGCTGTTTTTT; cdr3_aa: CASTFQVGGGGELFF
j_call: TRBJ1-1; d_call: NA; v_call: TRBV27; clone_size: few; cdr3_nt: TGTGCCAGCAGTTTAACAGGGTACGGTGGGAACACTGAAGCTTTCTTT; cdr3_aa: CASSLTGYGGNTEAFF
j_call: TRBJ1-1; d_call: NA; v_call: TRBV5-1; clone_size: NA; cdr3_nt: TGCGCCAGCAGCTTGACGGGCTCCAAGGGGAACACTGAAGCTTTCTTT; cdr3_aa: CASSLTGSKGNTEAFF
j_call: TRBJ2-7; d_call: NA; v_call: TRBV12-3/TRBV12-4; clone_size: NA; cdr3_nt: TGTGCCAGCAGTTTAATGAGGGACTTGGAGCAGTACTTC; cdr3_aa: CASSLMRDLEQYF
j_call: TRBJ1-1; d_call: NA; v_call: TRBV14; clone_size: few; cdr3_nt: TGTGCCAGCAGCGTAAGCCCTGACACTGAAGCTTTCTTT; cdr3_aa: CASSVSPDTEAFF
j_call: TRBJ2-2; d_call: TRBD1; v_call: TRBV5-1; clone_size: NA; cdr3_nt: TGCGCCAGCAGCTTTGGGACAGGGGCCACCGGGGAGCTGTTTTTT; cdr3_aa: CASSFGTGATGELFF
j_call: TRBJ1-3; d_call: NA; v_call: TRBV15; clone_size: once; cdr3_nt: TGTGCCACCAGCAGGGGCACCGGGACGGCTGGAAACACCATATATTTT; cdr3_aa: CATSRGTGTAGNTIYF
j_call: TRBJ1-4; d_call: NA; v_call: TRBV9; clone_size: NA; cdr3_nt: TGTGCCAGCAGCGTAGGGGACCCTAATGAAAAACTGTTTTTT; cdr3_aa: CASSVGDPNEKLFF
j_call: TRBJ1-1; d_call: TRBD1; v_call: TRBV19; clone_size: once; cdr3_nt: TGTGCCAGTAGTCCAAGACAGGGGGCGGCTGAAGCTTTCTTT; cdr3_aa: CASSPRQGAAEAFF
j_call: TRBJ2-5; d_call: NA; v_call: TRBV7-2; clone_size: once; cdr3_nt: TGTGCCAGCAGCTTAATGGGGAGGGAGACCCAGTACTTC; cdr3_aa: CASSLMGRETQYF
j_call: TRBJ1-5; d_call: NA; v_call: TRBV4-1; clone_size: NA; cdr3_nt: TGCGCCAGCAGCCAAGACCGGGGCCGAAATCAGCCCCAGCATTTT; cdr3_aa: CASSQDRGRNQPQHF
j_call: TRBJ2-7; d_call: NA; v_call: TRBV14; clone_size: NA; cdr3_nt: TGTGCCAGCAGCCTCCTAGGGGGGTTGACCTACGAGCAGTACTTC; cdr3_aa: CASSLLGGLTYEQYF
j_call: TRBJ2-3; d_call: NA; v_call: TRBV2; clone_size: NA; cdr3_nt: TGTGCCAGCAGTGAAGGCCCGGGGGGCGCTACGCAGTATTTT; cdr3_aa: CASSEGPGGATQYF
j_call: TRBJ2-6; d_call: NA; v_call: TRBV27; clone_size: NA; cdr3_nt: TGTGCCAGCAGCCCGGAGGGGCTGTCTTATGGGGCCAACGTCCTGACTTTC; cdr3_aa: CASSPEGLSYGANVLTF
j_call: TRBJ2-7; d_call: TRBD2; v_call: TRBV24-1; clone_size: few; cdr3_nt: TGTGCCACCCGCCGGGGGAGGGCCGGTTACGAGCAGTACTTC; cdr3_aa: CATRRGRAGYEQYF
j_call: TRBJ2-1; d_call: TRBD2; v_call: TRBV10-3; clone_size: once; cdr3_nt: TGTGCCATCAGTGAGCAGACTAGCGGGAGGGCCGGTAATGAGCAGTTCTTC; cdr3_aa: CAISEQTSGRAGNEQFF
j_call: TRBJ1-4; d_call: TRBD1; v_call: TRBV2; clone_size: NA; cdr3_nt: TGTGCCAAAGGGGGACAGCCAGATGAAAAACTGTTTTTT; cdr3_aa: CAKGGQPDEKLFF
j_call: TRBJ2-7; d_call: NA; v_call: TRBV28; clone_size: few; cdr3_nt: TGTGCCAGCAGACCGGTACCTTTTATCGGGACACTACGCGTAGTCGAGCAGTACTTC; cdr3_aa: CASRPVPFIGTLRVVEQYF
j_call: TRBJ2-2; d_call: NA; v_call: TRBV28; clone_size: NA; cdr3_nt: TGTGCCAGCAGGACTAGGGGTTTGCGGGAGCTGTTTTTT; cdr3_aa: CASRTRGLRELFF
j_call: TRBJ1-1; d_call: TRBD1; v_call: TRBV24-1; clone_size: NA; cdr3_nt: TGTGCCACCAGTGATTTGCCTTACAGGGGTATGAACACTGAAGCTTTCTTT; cdr3_aa: CATSDLPYRGMNTEAFF
j_call: TRBJ2-3; d_call: NA; v_call: TRBV27; clone_size: NA; cdr3_nt: TGTGCCAGCAGTCCCCTGAGGACTCTAGGCTTTGTTGATACGCAGTATTTT; cdr3_aa: CASSPLRTLGFVDTQYF
j_call: TRBJ2-1; d_call: NA; v_call: TRBV27; clone_size: NA; cdr3_nt: TGTGCCAGCAGTTTCGGGGGAACAGGAAATGAGCAGTTCTTC; cdr3_aa: CASSFGGTGNEQFF
j_call: TRBJ1-1; d_call: NA; v_call: TRBV28; clone_size: NA; cdr3_nt: TGTGCCAGCAGTTTAATCATGGGGAACACTGAAGCTTTCTTT; cdr3_aa: CASSLIMGNTEAFF
j_call: TRBJ2-5; d_call: TRBD2; v_call: TRBV13; clone_size: few; cdr3_nt: TGTGCCAGCAGCTTATTCGAAGGTCTAGGACTAGCGGGAGAGCCGGAGACCCAGTACTTC; cdr3_aa: CASSLFEGLGLAGEPETQYF
j_call: TRBJ2-7; d_call: NA; v_call: TRBV28; clone_size: few; cdr3_nt: TGTGCCACGCACCCCCCGGGGGCGGGCGAGCAGTACTTC; cdr3_aa: CATHPPGAGEQYF
j_call: TRBJ2-7; d_call: NA; v_call: TRBV21-1; clone_size: NA; cdr3_nt: TGTGCCAGCAGCAACGGACCGATTTACCTCTACGAGCAGTACTTC; cdr3_aa: CASSNGPIYLYEQYF
j_call: TRBJ1-3; d_call: NA; v_call: TRBV6-5; clone_size: NA; cdr3_nt: TGTGCCAGCAAGGGGTCGGGGGCAGGAAACACCATATATTTT; cdr3_aa: CASKGSGAGNTIYF
j_call: TRBJ1-5; d_call: TRBD1; v_call: TRBV28; clone_size: NA; cdr3_nt: TGTGCCAGCAGCTACGGGACAGGGAATCAGCCCCAGCATTTT; cdr3_aa: CASSYGTGNQPQHF
j_call: TRBJ2-7; d_call: NA; v_call: TRBV19; clone_size: NA; cdr3_nt: TGTGCCAGTAGTTTTTCGACAGGTCTACTCTACGAGCAGTACTTC; cdr3_aa: CASSFSTGLLYEQYF
j_call: TRBJ2-7; d_call: NA; v_call: TRBV5-6; clone_size: once; cdr3_nt: TGTGCCAGCAGCTCGGGACTCTCCGAGCAGTACTTC; cdr3_aa: CASSSGLSEQYF